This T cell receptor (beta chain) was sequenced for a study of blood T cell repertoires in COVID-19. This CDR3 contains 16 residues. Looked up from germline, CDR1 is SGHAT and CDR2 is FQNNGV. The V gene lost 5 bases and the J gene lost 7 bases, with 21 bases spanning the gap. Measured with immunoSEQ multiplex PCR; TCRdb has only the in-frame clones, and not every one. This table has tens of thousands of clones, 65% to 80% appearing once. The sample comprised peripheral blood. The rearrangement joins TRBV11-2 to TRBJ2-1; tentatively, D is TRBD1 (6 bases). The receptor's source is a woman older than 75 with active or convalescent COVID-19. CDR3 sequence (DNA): TGTGCCAGCAGCCTGGGGGCCAGGGTGCTGGGGAATGAGCAGTTCTTC. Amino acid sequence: CASSLGARVLGNEQFF. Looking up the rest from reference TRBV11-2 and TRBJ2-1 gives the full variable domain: EAGVAQSPRYKIIEKRQSVAFWCNPISGHATLYWYQQILGQGPKLLIQFQNNGVVDDSQLPKDRFSAERLKGVDSTLKIQPAKLEDSAVYLCASSLGARVLGNEQFFGPGTRLTVL.